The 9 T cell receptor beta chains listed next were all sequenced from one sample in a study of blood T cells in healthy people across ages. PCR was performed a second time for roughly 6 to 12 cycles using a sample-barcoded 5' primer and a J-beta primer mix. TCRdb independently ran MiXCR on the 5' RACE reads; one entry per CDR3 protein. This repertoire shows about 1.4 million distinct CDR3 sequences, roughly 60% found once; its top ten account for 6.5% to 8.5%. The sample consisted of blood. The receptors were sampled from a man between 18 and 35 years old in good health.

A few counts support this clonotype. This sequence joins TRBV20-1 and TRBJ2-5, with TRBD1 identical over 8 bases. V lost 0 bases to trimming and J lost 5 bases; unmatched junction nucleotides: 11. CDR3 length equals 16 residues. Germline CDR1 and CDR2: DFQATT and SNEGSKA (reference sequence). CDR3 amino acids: CSARDSGTGLGETQYF. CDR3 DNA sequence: TGCAGTGCTAGAGATTCCGGGACAGGTCTAGGGGAGACCCAGTACTTC.

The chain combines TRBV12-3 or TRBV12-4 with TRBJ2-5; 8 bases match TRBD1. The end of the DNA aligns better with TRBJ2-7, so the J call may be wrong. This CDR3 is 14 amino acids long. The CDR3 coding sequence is TGTGCCAGCAGTCCACGACAGGGGCAGTACGAGCAGTACTTC. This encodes CASSPRQGQYEQYF.

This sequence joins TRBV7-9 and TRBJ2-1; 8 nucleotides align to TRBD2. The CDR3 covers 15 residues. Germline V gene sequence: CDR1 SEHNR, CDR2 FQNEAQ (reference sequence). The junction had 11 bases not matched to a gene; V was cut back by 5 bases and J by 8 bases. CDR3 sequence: CASSPRTSLSDEQFF. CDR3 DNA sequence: TGTGCCAGCAGCCCTCGGACTAGCCTCTCGGATGAGCAGTTCTTC.

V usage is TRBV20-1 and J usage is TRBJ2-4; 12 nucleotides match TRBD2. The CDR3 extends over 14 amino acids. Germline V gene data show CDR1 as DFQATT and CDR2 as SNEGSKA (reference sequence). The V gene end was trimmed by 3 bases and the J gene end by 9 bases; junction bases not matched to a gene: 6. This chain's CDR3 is CSARASGRAAIQYF. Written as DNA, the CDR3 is TGCAGTGCTAGGGCTAGCGGGAGGGCCGCCATTCAGTACTTC.

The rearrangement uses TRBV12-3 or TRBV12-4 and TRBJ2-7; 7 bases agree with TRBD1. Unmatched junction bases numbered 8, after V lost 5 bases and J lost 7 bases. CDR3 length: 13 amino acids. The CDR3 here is CASSPLTGKEQYF. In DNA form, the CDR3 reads TGTGCCAGCAGTCCCTTGACAGGGAAGGAGCAGTACTTC.

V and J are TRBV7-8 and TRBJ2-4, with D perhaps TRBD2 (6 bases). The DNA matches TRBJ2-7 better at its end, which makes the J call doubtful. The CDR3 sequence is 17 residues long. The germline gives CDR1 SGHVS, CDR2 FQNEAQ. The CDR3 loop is CASSFNYRGGMTNEQYF. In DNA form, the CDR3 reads TGTGCCAGCAGCTTTAATTATAGGGGCGGGATGACCAACGAGCAGTACTTC.

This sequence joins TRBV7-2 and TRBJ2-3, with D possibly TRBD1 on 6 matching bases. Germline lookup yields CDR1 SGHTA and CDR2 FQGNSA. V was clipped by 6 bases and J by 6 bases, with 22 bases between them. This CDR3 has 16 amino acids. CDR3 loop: CASSPAERGTGDTQYF. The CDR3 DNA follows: TGTGCCAGCAGTCCTGCAGAGAGGGGAACAGGGGATACGCAGTATTTT.

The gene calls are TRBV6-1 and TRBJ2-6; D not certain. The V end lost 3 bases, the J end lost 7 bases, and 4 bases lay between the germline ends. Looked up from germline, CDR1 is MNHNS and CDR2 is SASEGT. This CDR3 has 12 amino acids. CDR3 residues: CASSDIANVLTF. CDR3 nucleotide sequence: TGTGCCAGCAGTGATATCGCCAACGTCCTGACTTTC.

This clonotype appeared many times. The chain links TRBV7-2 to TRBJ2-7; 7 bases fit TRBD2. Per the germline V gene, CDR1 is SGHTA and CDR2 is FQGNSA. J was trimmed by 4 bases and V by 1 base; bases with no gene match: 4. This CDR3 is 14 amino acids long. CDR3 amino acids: CASSLDPGGYEQYF. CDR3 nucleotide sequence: TGTGCCAGCAGCTTAGACCCCGGGGGGTACGAGCAGTACTTC.